The entry that follows covers one T cell receptor beta chain sequence. This clonotype is regarded as medium-sized (0.01 to 0.1%). Its antigen is unknown. Base qualities are not provided; no much larger clone lies one nucleotide away. This record comes from a study of immune heterogeneity within non-small cell lung tumors listed by TCRdb under 2018. Background on the whole study: By histology, the tumors included 10 non-squamous carcinomas, several squamous cell carcinomas and 1 tumor not otherwise specified. The study combined whole-exome sequencing, RNA-seq and TCR beta repertoire sequencing of multiple spatially distinct regions from each NSCLC tumor to examine intratumoral immune heterogeneity. TCR repertoires were analyzed from fewer than 70 tumor loci of under 18 patients, whereas transcriptome data were available for only roughly 40 loci from more than ten patients. For mutant peptides 8 to 11 amino acids long, netMHCpan-3.0 predicted neoantigen binding to the HLA alleles of each patient. Results the study describes overall, beyond this receptor: Within a patient, the same dominant CDR3B clonotypes appeared at multiple loci, but different tumor locations also contained unique high-frequency clones. For the most part, high-frequency TCR beta clonotypes differed from one individual patient to another. Local T-cell repertoire clonality showed a statistically significant but moderate positive correlation with local tumor mutational burden (R about 0.33).

The TCR template was genomic DNA extracted from bulk tumor tissue, and 600 to 650 ng of gDNA was amplified for each sample. During surgery, multiple biopsies were taken from each primary tumor, with sampling sites spaced as far apart as possible within the tumor mass. The study cohort was described as untreated, and the patients were newly diagnosed NSCLC cases having curative surgery. Donors were fewer than 18 newly diagnosed non-small cell lung cancer patients undergoing surgery with curative intent. Two independent pathologists examined the resected tumor masses. Sequencing was performed only on DNA and RNA samples of high quality. The TCR beta CDR3 region was amplified with a multiplex PCR system, in which a first round of 10 to 11 cycles was run using 32 V-gene forward and 13 J-gene reverse primers. The first PCR round used a QIAGEN Multiplex PCR Kit, and the primer sequences were filed in Chinese patent CN105087789A. A second PCR round added Illumina universal primers using the Phusion High-Fidelity PCR Kit. The TCR libraries underwent paired-end sequencing with a read length of 151 bp on the Illumina HiSeq X Ten platform. Per the original workflow: Reads without multiplex PCR primers were removed using Cutadapt, read pairs were merged using PEAR, and CDR3 regions were called using MiXCR with default settings. Shannon entropy measured repertoire diversity, while clonality was calculated as one minus the Shannon entropy divided by the ln of the count of productive unique sequences. Clonotypes at a frequency of at least 0.5% were defined as dominant or high-frequency T-cell clones. TCRdb reanalyzed the raw reads on its own, using fastp at Q25 for trimming and MiXCR for clone calling, and kept in-frame beta chains. Entries are consolidated by CDR3 protein sequence, retaining the most common genes and DNA. The V and J calls follow TCRdb's processing rather than the paper's. The sample includes fewer than 13,000 distinct CDR3 sequences, with more than 25% observed a single time. Of the sample, approximately 8.7% is held by the ten largest clones.

Germline trimming: 4 bases from V, 2 bases from J; junction bases outside gene matches: 7. CDR1 DFQATT and CDR2 SNEGSKA were looked up in the germline V gene (reference sequence). Including the terminal cysteine and phenylalanine, the CDR3 comprises 15 residues. The CDR3 DNA has 45 bases and is translated from base 1. This chain is built from TRBV20-1 and TRBJ1-5; 8 nucleotides in the junction match TRBD1. This TCR was sampled from a woman aged 60-75 years with non-small cell lung cancer. Sequencing was performed on lung tumor tissue. CDR3 protein: CSANQGAMGNQPQHF. The nucleotides read TGCAGTGCTAATCAGGGGGCGATGGGCAATCAGCCCCAGCATTTT.